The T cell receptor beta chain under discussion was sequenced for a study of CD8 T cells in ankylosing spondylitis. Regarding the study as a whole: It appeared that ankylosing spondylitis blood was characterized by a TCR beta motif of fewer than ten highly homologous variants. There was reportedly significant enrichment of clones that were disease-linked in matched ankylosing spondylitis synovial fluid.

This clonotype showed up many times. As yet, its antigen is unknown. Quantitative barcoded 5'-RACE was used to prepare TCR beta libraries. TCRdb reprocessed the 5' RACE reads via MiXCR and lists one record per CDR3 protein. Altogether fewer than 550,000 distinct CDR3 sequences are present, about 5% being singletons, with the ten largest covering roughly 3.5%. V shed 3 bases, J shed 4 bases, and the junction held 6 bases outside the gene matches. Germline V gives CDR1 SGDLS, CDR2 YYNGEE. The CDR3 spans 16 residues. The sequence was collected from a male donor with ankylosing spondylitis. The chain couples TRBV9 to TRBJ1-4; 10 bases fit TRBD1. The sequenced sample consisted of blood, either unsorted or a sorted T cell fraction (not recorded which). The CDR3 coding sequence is TGTGCCAGCAGCGCCGGGACAGGGGCGATTAATGAAAAACTGTTTTTT. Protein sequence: CASSAGTGAINEKLFF.